The 20 T cell receptor beta chains in this list originate from one sample, sequenced in a study of blood T cell repertoires in COVID-19 (dated by TCRdb to 2020 to 2021). The library came from the immunoSEQ multiplex PCR assay. TCRdb provides this immuneACCESS table in a form limited to in-frame rearrangements. Some clones are lacking; in checked studies, under half of them reflect an unresolved V gene, and why the rest are absent is not known. Within this sample are about 280,000 clones, with about four fifths of them counted one time only. The ten largest clones take up 5% of the sample. The sample comprised PBMCs or T cells enriched from blood (not recorded which). Source of these receptors: a man in his forties or fifties who had been exposed to COVID-19.

The chain has TRBV29-1 and TRBJ1-2; D gene unclear. Trimming removed 5 bases from V and 0 bases from J, with 13 bases in between. The CDR3 has 14 amino acids. Germline assignment: CDR1 SQVTM and CDR2 ANQGSEA. CDR3: CSVQMERTNYGYTF. CDR3 DNA: TGCAGCGTTCAGATGGAGAGAACTAACTATGGCTACACCTTC.

The chain joins TRBV6-5 to TRBJ1-1, with D maybe TRBD1 (5 bases). V was cut by 7 bases and J by 2 bases, with 14 bases left in between. Germline V gene data show CDR1 as MNHEY and CDR2 as SVGAGI. CDR3 size: 14 residues. Here the CDR3 reads CASTGVPINTEAFF. CDR3 sequence (DNA): TGTGCCAGCACGGGGGTACCTATTAACACTGAAGCTTTCTTT.

The V gene is TRBV5-8, the J gene TRBJ1-2; 8 bases are shared with TRBD1. V gave up 7 bases and J gave up 1 base; unmatched junction bases: 9. The germline gives CDR1 SGHTS, CDR2 YDEGEE. The CDR3 totals 15 residues. CDR3 in amino acids: CASGRTDRGNYGYTF. CDR3 in DNA: TGTGCCAGCGGCCGGACCGACAGGGGTAACTATGGCTACACCTTC.

The genes are TRBV10-3 and TRBJ1-4; 8 bases line up with TRBD1. The CDR3 consists of 16 residues. The V and J ends lost 3 bases and 2 bases, in that order; junction bases with no gene match: 5. The germline gives CDR1 ENHRY, CDR2 SYGVKD. CDR3 residues: CAISEGTGLTNEKLFF. The CDR3 DNA sequence: TGTGCCATCAGTGAAGGGACAGGCCTCACTAATGAAAAACTGTTTTTT.

The rearrangement uses TRBV4-1 and TRBJ1-1, with a weak D call TRBD1 (5 bases). This CDR3 has 14 residues. Germline CDR1 and CDR2: MGHRA and YSYEKL. The V end lost 1 base, the J end lost 5 bases, and 11 bases lay between the germline ends. The CDR3 sequence is CASSQVERGTEAFF. In nucleotides, the CDR3 is TGCGCCAGCAGCCAAGTCGAGCGGGGGACTGAAGCTTTCTTT.

The J gene is TRBJ2-3, the V gene TRBV5-1, with 9 bases fitting TRBD2. Per germline, CDR1 SGHRS and CDR2 YFSETQ. Germline trimming cut 4 bases from V and 6 bases from J; bases unmatched to any gene: 6. The CDR3 has 14 amino acids. CDR3 in DNA: TGCGCCAGCAGCCTTAGCGGGAGAGTTGATACGCAGTATTTT. Translated: CASSLSGRVDTQYF.

This clone was seen once. The chain carries TRBV6-5 and TRBJ2-5, with TRBD1 identical over 7 bases. Germline V gives CDR1 MNHEY, CDR2 SVGAGI. The J segment lost 7 bases and the V segment lost 6 bases, leaving 11 bases of the junction unmatched. The CDR3 is made up of 14 amino acids. DNA of the CDR3: TGTGCCAGCAGCCGGGACAGACCTGCGGGGACCCAGTACTTC. Protein product: CASSRDRPAGTQYF.

The rearrangement joins TRBV15 to TRBJ2-1, with 9 bases aligning to TRBD2. The length of the CDR3 is 17 residues. J gave up 5 bases and V 5 bases, and 13 bases lay outside the gene matches. Germline CDR1 is LNHNV and CDR2 is YYDKDF (reference sequence). The CDR3 nucleotides read TGTGCCACCAGCGGGGTGGCTAGCGGGATTTGGGACAATGAGCAGTTCTTC. It encodes CATSGVASGIWDNEQFF.

In its sample, this clone was seen a few times. The chain has TRBV2 and TRBJ2-5; TRBD2 matches 10 bases. The CDR3 spans 15 residues. The germline CDR1 and CDR2 sequences are SNHLY and FYNNEI. Losses at the gene ends were 4 bases for V and 5 bases for J; bases not matched to a gene: 7. CDR3 DNA sequence: TGTGCCAGCAGTGCTGAGCGGGAGGGCCCGGAGACCCAGTACTTC. Residues: CASSAEREGPETQYF.

The rearrangement uses TRBV12-3 or TRBV12-4 and TRBJ1-1, with a possible D match to TRBD1 (6 bases). The CDR3 has 12 amino acids. V was clipped by 5 bases and J by 11 bases, with 15 bases between them. The chain's CDR3 is CASSPEQGWAFF. The CDR3 nucleotides are TGTGCCAGCAGTCCCGAACAGGGATGGGCTTTCTTT.

The chain employs TRBV4-2 and TRBJ2-3; 11 bases align to TRBD1. The junction had 2 bases not matched to a gene; V was cut back by 0 bases and J by 0 bases. CDR1 is LGHNA and CDR2 is YNFKEQ in the germline V gene. The CDR3 consists of 17 residues. The CDR3 sequence: CASSQEGDRGSTDTQYF. CDR3 nucleotides: TGTGCCAGCAGCCAAGAAGGGGACAGGGGGAGCACAGATACGCAGTATTTT.

The chain combines TRBV27 with TRBJ2-1; TRBD2 aligns across 12 bases. V shed 4 bases and J 7 bases; nucleotides not matched to a gene: 8. The V gene's germline CDR1 is MNHEY and CDR2 SMNVEV (reference sequence). The CDR3 spans 16 residues. The CDR3 DNA reads TGTGCCAGCAGTTCGAGAGGACTAGCGGGGAAGAATGAGCAGTTCTTC. Amino acid sequence: CASSSRGLAGKNEQFF.

The chain combines TRBV11-2 with TRBJ2-2; 7 positions match TRBD1. After removal of 6 bases from V and 5 bases from J, the junction contained 3 bases not matched to a gene. This CDR3 is 13 amino acids long. Germline CDR1 SGHAT, CDR2 FQNNGV. Here the CDR3 reads CASRQQGTGELFF. In DNA form, the CDR3 reads TGTGCCAGCAGGCAACAGGGGACCGGGGAGCTGTTTTTT. The entire variable domain, with the rest obtained from reference TRBV11-2 and TRBJ2-2, is as follows: EAGVAQSPRYKIIEKRQSVAFWCNPISGHATLYWYQQILGQGPKLLIQFQNNGVVDDSQLPKDRFSAERLKGVDSTLKIQPAKLEDSAVYLCASRQQGTGELFFGEGSRLTVL.

For the CDR3, the DNA is TGTGCCAGCAGTTTTTTAGGGGTTCACGAGCAGTACTTC. Protein product: CASSFLGVHEQYF. The rearrangement uses TRBV12-3 or TRBV12-4 and TRBJ2-7; tentative D call: TRBD1 (5 bases). This CDR3 contains 13 residues. Between the trimmed V and J ends, which lost 3 bases and 5 bases, there was a span of 11 bases.

V is TRBV19 and J is TRBJ1-5, with 7 bases aligning to TRBD1. Germline V gives CDR1 LNHDA, CDR2 SQIVND (reference sequence). CDR3 length: 22 amino acids. The V segment lost 3 bases and the J segment 1 base; nucleotides outside the gene matches: 24. The CDR3 loop is CASSMGFWRTGYSPQSNQPQHF. The CDR3 DNA sequence: TGTGCCAGTAGTATGGGGTTTTGGCGGACAGGATACAGCCCCCAAAGCAATCAGCCCCAGCATTTT.

V and J are TRBV14 and TRBJ1-1, with D unresolved. The germline gives CDR1 SGHDN, CDR2 FVKESK. This CDR3 contains 14 residues. Trimming removed 7 bases at V and 3 bases at J, with 15 bases between. Here the CDR3 reads CASIELWRYTEAFF. The DNA for the CDR3 is TGTGCCAGCATCGAGTTGTGGCGGTACACTGAAGCTTTCTTT. Full variable domain (rest looked up from reference TRBV14 and TRBJ1-1): EAGVTQFPSHSVIEKGQTVTLRCDPISGHDNLYWYRRVMGKEIKFLLHFVKESKQDESGMPNNRFLAERTGGTYSTLKVQPAELEDSGVYFCASIELWRYTEAFFGQGTRLTVV.

The chain joins TRBV10-3 to TRBJ2-1, with TRBD1 identical over 9 bases. CDR1 and CDR2 from the germline V gene are ENHRY and SYGVKD. This CDR3 has 15 amino acids. J lost 6 bases, V lost 4 bases, and 7 bases had no gene match. The chain's CDR3 is CAISGPGQGINEQFF. The CDR3 DNA reads as TGTGCCATCAGTGGCCCGGGACAGGGTATCAATGAGCAGTTCTTC.

This chain joins TRBV5-1 and TRBJ2-1, with 7 bases fitting TRBD2. The V segment lost 0 bases and the J segment 8 bases; nucleotides outside the gene matches: 11. In germline, CDR1 is SGHRS, CDR2 YFSETQ. The CDR3 runs to 16 residues. The DNA of the CDR3 is TGCGCCAGCAGCTTGGGGACTAGTTTCCGGTATGATGAGCAGTTCTTC. Translation: CASSLGTSFRYDEQFF.

V usage is TRBV30 and J usage is TRBJ1-4; D not resolved. Trimming left V 0 bases short and J 6 bases short, with 14 bases between. This CDR3 is 15 amino acids long. Germline V lookup: CDR1 GTSNPN, CDR2 SVGIG (reference sequence). The CDR3 reads CAWSVSLGADEKLFF. The CDR3 nucleotides are TGTGCCTGGAGTGTTAGTCTGGGAGCGGATGAAAAACTGTTTTTT.

The rearrangement links TRBV10-3 to TRBJ1-2, with 10 bases that match TRBD1. Germline trimming cut 3 bases from V and 8 bases from J; bases unmatched to any gene: 6. CDR3 length equals 14 residues. Germline lookup yields CDR1 ENHRY and CDR2 SYGVKD. Here the CDR3 DNA reads TGTGCCATCAGTGAAGCCCGGGACAGGGGAGGCTACACCTTC. This sequence encodes CAISEARDRGGYTF.